This T cell receptor beta chain was recovered during a study of a mutant IDH1 vaccine in newly diagnosed glioma. Study context: Patients came in for eight vaccinations, in weeks 1, 3, 5, 7, 11, 15, 19 and 23. Beginning 4-6 weeks after radiotherapy alone, or with temozolomide cycles, vaccination took place. Before enrollment, patients got radiotherapy alone, temozolomide alone, or mostly the combination.

Between the trimmed V and J ends, which lost 3 bases and 0 bases, there was a span of 15 bases. This CDR3 contains 16 residues. The germline V gene encodes CDR1 SGHRS and CDR2 YFSETQ. In regard to this clone: The antigen remains unidentified.

Some clones are missing from TCRdb's copy, which holds only in-frame ones; the method was immunoSEQ multiplex PCR. The sample includes tens of thousands of clones, less than 90% of them seen just once. The study, taken as a whole, reports: Vaccination induced immune responses in around 93% of patients.

Specified time point: week 11, during vaccination. In every dose of vaccine, 300 ug of mutant IDH1 20-mer peptide was given alongside topical imiquimod. The sample in question was PBMCs, obtained from a glioma patient whose treatment included an IDH1 peptide vaccine. This rearrangement joins TRBV5-1 to TRBJ2-5; possibly TRBD2 for D (6 bases). This receptor was taken from a man aged 40-55 years with glioma. This CDR3 is CASSSDPGLYQETQYF. In nucleotides, the CDR3 is TGCGCCAGCAGCTCCGACCCGGGACTCTACCAAGAGACCCAGTACTTC.